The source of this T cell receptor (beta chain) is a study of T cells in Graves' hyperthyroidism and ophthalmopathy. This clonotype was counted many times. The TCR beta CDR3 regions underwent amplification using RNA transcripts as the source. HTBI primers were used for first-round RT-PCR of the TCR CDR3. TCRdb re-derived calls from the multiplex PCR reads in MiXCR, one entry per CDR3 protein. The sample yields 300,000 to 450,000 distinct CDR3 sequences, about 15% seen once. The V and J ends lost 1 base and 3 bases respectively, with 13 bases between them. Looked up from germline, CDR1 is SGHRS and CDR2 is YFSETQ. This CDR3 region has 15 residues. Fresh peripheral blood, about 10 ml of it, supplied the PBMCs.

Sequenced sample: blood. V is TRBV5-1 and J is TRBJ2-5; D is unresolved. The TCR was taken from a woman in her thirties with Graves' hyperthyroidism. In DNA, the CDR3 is TGCGCCAGCAGCTTGTACTCTGCCCTGGAAGAGACCCAGTACTTC. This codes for CASSLYSALEETQYF. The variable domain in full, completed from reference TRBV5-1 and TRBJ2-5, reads KAGVTQTPRYLIKTRGQQVTLSCSPISGHRSVSWYQQTPGQGLQFLFEYFSETQRNKGNFPGRFSGRQFSNSRSEMNVSTLELGDSALYLCASSLYSALEETQYFGPGTRLLVL.